Below, 20 T cell receptor beta chains from the same sample are listed, as sequenced in a study of T-cell reconstitution after alpha-beta-depleted transplantation in children. Unique molecular identifiers were used in preparing the TCRbeta library. TCRdb ran MiXCR on the PCR reads and lists one entry per CDR3 protein. The sample records 400,000 to 450,000 distinct CDR3 sequences, about 40% being singletons. The sample consisted of PBMCs, taken before TCRalphabeta/CD19-depleted stem cell transplant. Receptors were obtained from a girl aged 2-10 years with aplastic anemia, due to receive a stem cell transplant.

The table lists this clonotype with many counts. The rearrangement joins TRBV3-1 to TRBJ2-7, with TRBD2 matching 12 bases. CDR1 and CDR2 (germline): LGHDT, YNNKEL (reference sequence). This CDR3 region has 15 residues. V lost 1 base to trimming and J lost 7 bases; unmatched junction nucleotides: 5. As DNA, the CDR3 is TGTGCCAGCAGCCAAGGACTAGCGGGAGTGGGGGAGCAGTACTTC. Its protein product is CASSQGLAGVGEQYF.

The chain carries TRBV20-1 and TRBJ2-3; 8 bases agree with TRBD2. CDR3 length: 16 residues. The ends lost 1 base at V and 2 bases at J; junction bases unmatched: 8. Germline V gives CDR1 DFQATT, CDR2 SNEGSKA (reference sequence). CDR3 in amino acids: CSARALLADPTDTQYF. CDR3 DNA sequence: TGCAGTGCTAGAGCCCTACTAGCGGACCCCACAGATACGCAGTATTTT.

The table lists this clonotype with a few counts. The chain uses TRBV20-1 and TRBJ2-3; the match to TRBD1 covers 8 bases. The CDR3 contains 13 residues. V lost 8 bases, J lost 6 bases, and 10 bases stayed unmatched. The germline V gene has CDR1 DFQATT and CDR2 SNEGSKA (reference sequence). The CDR3 nucleotides are TGCAGTAGAGGCAGGGGGCGTGGGGATACGCAGTATTTT. It is translated as CSRGRGRGDTQYF.

The genes are TRBV15 and TRBJ2-1; maybe TRBD2 (5 bases). Germline CDR1 reads LNHNV; CDR2 reads YYDKDF (reference sequence). The CDR3 has 15 residues. V dropped 0 bases and J dropped 9 bases, with 15 bases sitting between them. The CDR3 DNA reads as TGTGCCACCAGCAGAGACGGACTGGCCAGAGGTGAGCAGTTCTTC. This gives the protein CATSRDGLARGEQFF.

The V gene is TRBV29-1, the J gene TRBJ2-2; 7 bases align to TRBD1. This CDR3 contains 13 residues. V was clipped by 7 bases and J by 7 bases; unmatched bases: 9. Germline CDR1 SQVTM, CDR2 ANQGSEA. The CDR3 is CSARRQGNGELFF. The CDR3 coding sequence is TGCAGCGCCCGTCGACAGGGTAACGGGGAGCTGTTTTTT.

This clonotype occurred a few times. The chain carries TRBV7-3 and TRBJ2-2, with D hard to call. There are 15 residues in the CDR3. Trimming took 3 bases from V and 5 from J, leaving 13 bases between them. Germline-derived CDR1 and CDR2 are SGHTA and FQGTGA. The CDR3 loop reads CASSFRTDGTGELFF. In DNA form, the CDR3 reads TGTGCCAGCAGCTTTCGGACGGATGGGACCGGGGAGCTGTTTTTT.

This clonotype has more than one count but fewer than ten. The rearrangement joins TRBV5-1 to TRBJ2-7; 7 positions agree with TRBD2. This CDR3 has 16 amino acids. From germline, CDR1 is SGHRS and CDR2 YFSETQ. The junction had 11 bases not matched to a gene; V was cut back by 3 bases and J by 2 bases. The CDR3 nucleotides are TGCGCCAGCAGCTATGGGACTACGTCTTCCGCCTACGAGCAGTACTTC. This translates into CASSYGTTSSAYEQYF. The whole variable domain, filled in from reference TRBV5-1 and TRBJ2-7, reads KAGVTQTPRYLIKTRGQQVTLSCSPISGHRSVSWYQQTPGQGLQFLFEYFSETQRNKGNFPGRFSGRQFSNSRSEMNVSTLELGDSALYLCASSYGTTSSAYEQYFGPGTRLTVT.

V gene TRBV6-4 combines with J gene TRBJ2-7; D gene ambiguous. V lost 5 bases to trimming and J lost 0 bases, with 11 bases between them. The CDR3 is made up of 14 amino acids. Per the germline V gene, CDR1 is MRHNA and CDR2 is SNTAGT. The CDR3 reads CASSRRPYSYEQYF. The CDR3 region has the DNA TGTGCCAGCAGTCGTCGGCCTTACTCCTACGAGCAGTACTTC.

In this sample, this clonotype turned up many times. This rearrangement joins TRBV5-1 to TRBJ2-7; D remains ambiguous. The V gene's germline CDR1 is SGHRS and CDR2 YFSETQ. This CDR3 is built from 17 residues. The DNA of the CDR3 is TGCGCGAGCTTCCGTGGACCGTCGAATCCCCAAACCTACGAGCAGTACTTC. This translates into CASFRGPSNPQTYEQYF.

This clonotype was recorded a few times. J is TRBJ2-1 and V is TRBV4-1; 10 nucleotides agree with TRBD2. The CDR3 length is 15 residues. J lost 6 bases, V lost 3 bases, and 5 bases had no gene match. Germline V gene lookup returns CDR1 MGHRA and CDR2 YSYEKL. For the CDR3, the DNA is TGCGCCAGCAGCCAGCACGGACTAGCGGCCAATGAGCAGTTCTTC. As protein: CASSQHGLAANEQFF.

This chain joins TRBV5-1 and TRBJ2-7; a possible D gene is TRBD1 (5 bases). The CDR3 consists of 15 residues. Germline assignment: CDR1 SGHRS and CDR2 YFSETQ. The V gene lost 0 bases and the J gene lost 2 bases, with 12 bases spanning the gap. The DNA of the CDR3 is TGCGCCAGCAGCTTGGATACAGGTCACCCCTACGAGCAGTACTTC. Translating gives CASSLDTGHPYEQYF.

The V and J genes are TRBV29-1 and TRBJ1-2, with a tentative D call TRBD1 (6 bases). V lost 5 bases to trimming and J lost 2 bases, with 9 bases between them. CDR1 is SQVTM, CDR2 ANQGSEA, per germline. The CDR3 spans 12 residues. In DNA, the CDR3 is TGCAGCGTTCGGACAGACAACTATGGCTACACCTTC. This translates into CSVRTDNYGYTF.

The rearrangement joins TRBV20-1 to TRBJ2-3; D is undetermined. The CDR3 totals 16 residues. With 0 bases removed from V and 0 bases from J, the gap between germline ends came to 13 bases. The germline V gene encodes CDR1 DFQATT and CDR2 SNEGSKA (reference sequence). CDR3 DNA: TGCAGTGCTAGAGATCCGGGCGAGACTAGCACAGATACGCAGTATTTT. Translating gives CSARDPGETSTDTQYF.

The chain employs TRBV7-9 and TRBJ2-7; 7 nucleotides line up with TRBD2. CDR1 is SEHNR, CDR2 FQNEAQ, per germline (reference sequence). The CDR3 has 15 residues. J was trimmed by 0 bases and V by 2 bases; bases with no gene match: 4. CDR3 in amino acids: CASSLLADDSYEQYF. The CDR3 bases are TGTGCCAGCAGCTTACTAGCGGATGACTCCTACGAGCAGTACTTC.

This chain uses TRBV29-1 with TRBJ2-7; 8 bases map to TRBD1. The CDR3 loop spans 13 amino acids. V shed 3 bases and J 3 bases; nucleotides not matched to a gene: 4. The germline V gene has CDR1 SQVTM and CDR2 ANQGSEA. The CDR3 DNA follows: TGCAGCGTTGACCACGGACAGGGCTACGAGCAGTACTTC. Its protein product is CSVDHGQGYEQYF.

This clonotype was recorded at least ten times. The V call is TRBV6-1, the J call TRBJ2-4; D not resolved. Germline CDR1 MNHNS, CDR2 SASEGT. The CDR3 length is 16 residues. V lost 8 bases and J lost 0, with 17 bases in between. The CDR3: CASLLAPLLAKNIQYF. The CDR3 DNA reads as TGTGCCAGCCTATTAGCCCCGCTTCTAGCCAAAAACATTCAGTACTTC.

Concerning this clonotype: A clone one base away is much larger, so this may be a read error. The chain is built from TRBV12-3 or TRBV12-4 and TRBJ1-4; D perhaps matches TRBD1 (5 bases). CDR3 size: 17 residues. The CDR3 DNA reads TGTGCCAGCAGATTAGAGGGGAGGGGAACGCTGTTAGGAAAACTGTTTTTT. Translated, it gives CASRLEGRGTLLGKLFF.

This rearrangement joins TRBV3-1 to TRBJ2-7; 9 nucleotides line up with TRBD2. Germline lookup yields CDR1 LGHDT and CDR2 YNNKEL (reference sequence). The CDR3 has 15 amino acids. The V gene end was trimmed by 1 base and the J gene end by 3 bases; junction bases not matched to a gene: 4. The CDR3 protein is CASSQGGRAIYEQYF. CDR3 bases: TGTGCCAGCAGCCAAGGCGGGAGGGCCATCTACGAGCAGTACTTC.

Many counts were recorded for this clonotype. The chain combines TRBV12-3 or TRBV12-4 with TRBJ1-4; 8 bases fit TRBD1. The CDR3 has 15 residues. Germline trimming cut 6 bases from V and 6 bases from J; bases unmatched to any gene: 9. The CDR3 here is CASRRMDRADEKLFF. CDR3 coding DNA: TGTGCCAGCAGACGAATGGACAGGGCGGATGAAAAACTGTTTTTT.

The table lists this clonotype with a few counts. This rearrangement joins TRBV6-1 to TRBJ1-1; the match to TRBD1 covers 12 bases. The V segment lost 8 bases and the J segment 1 base; nucleotides outside the gene matches: 5. Germline loops: CDR1 MNHNS, CDR2 SASEGT. The CDR3 is 15 amino acids. The CDR3 loop is CASWGQGAGNTEAFF. The CDR3 DNA is TGTGCCAGCTGGGGACAGGGGGCAGGGAACACTGAAGCTTTCTTT.